This T cell receptor beta chain was sequenced during a study of cytomegalovirus exposure and HLA in healthy donors. Regarding the study as a whole: A later analysis linked a missense variant in DCLRE1C to the trimming of TCR beta V and J genes. Reports indicated that the classifier achieved high specificity and sensitivity in diagnosing cytomegalovirus status.

Points on this clone: Antigen: not known.

The PCR made use of 60 Vbeta and 13 Jbeta primers. TCRdb keeps only in-frame clones here, not all; method: immunoSEQ multiplex PCR. The table gives 70,000 or so clones; the top ten clones make up roughly 2.4% of it. The CDR3 runs to 13 residues. Trimming removed 1 base at V and 3 bases at J, with 6 bases between. Germline-derived CDR1 and CDR2 are SEHNR and FQNEAQ (reference sequence). The receptor was derived from a female donor in good health and CMV-seropositive. Sequencing was performed on PBMCs. The rearrangement joins TRBV7-9 to TRBJ1-1; D uncertain. The CDR3 DNA reads TGTGCCAGCAGCTTAGAGCGAGACACTGAAGCTTTCTTT. It codes for CASSLERDTEAFF.